This T cell receptor beta chain is from a study of T cells after yellow fever vaccination. Turning to the study itself: The authors prepared low-cell-number fractions using SMART-Seq v4 Ultra Low Input. General study points: Reappearance after the booster was seen for most primary-vaccination clones, at 95% to 96% CD4 and 80% to 90% CD8.

The ends were cut back, 2 bases at V and 4 bases at J, with 10 bases in the middle. The CDR3 is 13 residues long. CDR1 is GTSNPN, CDR2 SVGIG, per germline (reference sequence). One entry per CDR3 protein, called by TCRdb with MiXCR from the 5' RACE reads. Here the sample spans some 400,000 distinct CDR3 sequences, 6.2% being singletons. In regard to this clonotype: Its antigen remains unidentified.

The input for sequencing was PBMCs, taken 5 days after the yellow fever booster vaccination. This TCR derives from a man in his thirties or forties who received the YFV17D yellow fever vaccine. The rearrangement uses TRBV30 and TRBJ2-3; D is possibly TRBD2 (6 bases). The CDR3 bases are TGTGCCTGGAGTAATGGGGGGTCAGATACGCAGTATTTT. This codes for CAWSNGGSDTQYF.